The rows below give T cell receptor beta chains drawn from one sample of a study of blood T cell repertoires in COVID-19. Using immunoSEQ multiplex PCR, the repertoire was profiled, and TCRdb retains in-frame clones only, with some absent. The data contain some 70,000 clones, roughly 91% of them singletons. The source material was PBMCs or T cells enriched from blood (not recorded which). These receptors originate from a woman between 35 and 50 years old who had recovered from COVID-19. Both conserved end residues are part of each CDR3. Each record gives: CDR3 DNA, CDR3 protein, V gene, D gene, J gene, clone size. A D gene is named only where the DNA matches it firmly. The size of a clone is reported for some rows only, either as once, few or many, or as a class for expanded clones.

TGTGCCAGCCGGCGGACTAGCGGGATCTACGAGCAGTACTTC | CASRRTSGIYEQYF | TRBV6-5 | TRBD2 | TRBJ2-7 | -
TGTGCCAGCAGTGTACTAGCGGGAGGGGATGAGCAGTTCTTC | CASSVLAGGDEQFF | TRBV6-4 | TRBD2 | TRBJ2-1 | -
TGTGCCAGCAGTGCGTTTAATGAAAAACTGTTTTTT | CASSAFNEKLFF | TRBV2 | - | TRBJ1-4 | -
TGTGCCAGCAGCGGGGCTACAGATACGCAGTATTTT | CASSGATDTQYF | TRBV3-1/TRBV3-2 | - | TRBJ2-3 | -
TGTGCCAGCAGCTTAACCAGGGGGCTTGATGGCTACACCTTC | CASSLTRGLDGYTF | TRBV7-8 | TRBD1 | TRBJ1-2 | -
TGTGCCAGCAGCTCACAGGGTTACCAAGAAGCCCAGTACTTC | CASSSQGYQEAQYF | TRBV7-6 | - | TRBJ2-5 | -
TGCAGCGTTGAATTACGGGGGGGACTGAATGAGCAGTTCTTC | CSVELRGGLNEQFF | TRBV29-1 | TRBD2 | TRBJ2-1 | -
TGTGCCAGCAGCTTGGTCGGCGGGAGCTACGAGCAGTACTTC | CASSLVGGSYEQYF | TRBV7-8 | TRBD2 | TRBJ2-7 | -
TGTGCCAGCAGCCGAGGACAGAACACTGAAGCTTTCTTT | CASSRGQNTEAFF | TRBV3-1/TRBV3-2 | - | TRBJ1-1 | -
TGCGCCAGCAGCTTGAGACTATTCCAAGATGAGCAGTTCTTC | CASSLRLFQDEQFF | TRBV5-1 | - | TRBJ2-1 | -
TGTGCCAGCAGCTTATCAGGGGTCCACACCGGGGAGCTGTTTTTT | CASSLSGVHTGELFF | TRBV5-6 | - | TRBJ2-2 | -
TGCGCCAGCAGGACCGGGACAGACGGAAACACCATATATTTT | CASRTGTDGNTIYF | TRBV5-1 | TRBD1 | TRBJ1-3 | -
TGTGCCAGCAGCTTTACGGTTGAGAATGAAAAACTGTTTTTT | CASSFTVENEKLFF | TRBV7-3 | - | TRBJ1-4 | -
TGTGCCAGTAGTATCGCAGGGGGGTCTAACTATGGCTACACCTTC | CASSIAGGSNYGYTF | TRBV19 | TRBD1 | TRBJ1-2 | -
TGTGCCAGCAGTTTAGGAGGACAGGGAGAAGCTTTCTTT | CASSLGGQGEAFF | TRBV27 | TRBD1 | TRBJ1-1 | -
TGTGCCAGCAACCGAGTACAGTTTGAGACCCAGTACTTC | CASNRVQFETQYF | TRBV9 | - | TRBJ2-5 | -
TGTGCCAGCAGCCAAGAGGGAGCAAACACCGGGGAGCTGTTTTTT | CASSQEGANTGELFF | TRBV3-1/TRBV3-2 | - | TRBJ2-2 | once
TGTGCCAGCTCAAGCGACCCCGTCAGGGGTATCACGTACGAGCAGTACTTC | CASSSDPVRGITYEQYF | TRBV18 | - | TRBJ2-7 | -
TGTGCCACCAGTGGGCCAGCGGGGGGGCTGTACACCGGGGAGCTGTTTTTT | CATSGPAGGLYTGELFF | TRBV24-1 | TRBD2 | TRBJ2-2 | -
TGTGCCAGAAGCTATGGACAGCGGAACACTGAAGCTTTCTTT | CARSYGQRNTEAFF | TRBV5-3 | - | TRBJ1-1 | -
TGTGCCAGCAGCTTAAGTCAGGGACTAGAGACCCAGTACTTC | CASSLSQGLETQYF | TRBV7-2 | - | TRBJ2-5 | -
TGTGCCAGCAGTGAACGGGGGGGCGGCAATCAGCCCCAGCATTTT | CASSERGGGNQPQHF | TRBV2 | - | TRBJ1-5 | once
TGTGCCAGCAGCCCCGGGGGGACTAGCACAGATACGCAGTATTTT | CASSPGGTSTDTQYF | TRBV9 | TRBD2 | TRBJ2-3 | -
TGTGCCACCCGACAGCCCCGAGCTAATGAAAAACTGTTTTTT | CATRQPRANEKLFF | TRBV21-1 | - | TRBJ1-4 | -
TGCGCCAGCAGCTTGCAGGGGGCAGACACTGAAGCTTTCTTT | CASSLQGADTEAFF | TRBV5-1 | TRBD1 | TRBJ1-1 | -
TGTGCCACCAGTGACCGAAGGGGGTGGGACAATGAGCAGTTCTTC | CATSDRRGWDNEQFF | TRBV24-1 | - | TRBJ2-1 | -
TGCAGCGTTGAGGGACAGGGTAACAACGAGCAGTACTTC | CSVEGQGNNEQYF | TRBV29-1 | TRBD1 | TRBJ2-7 | -
TGTGCCAGCAGCTTCTTAGCGGGGGGTGCCTACGAGCAGTACTTC | CASSFLAGGAYEQYF | TRBV5-4 | TRBD2 | TRBJ2-7 | -
TGTGCCAGCAGCTTAGGGCTAGCGGGGGGTACGCAGTATTTT | CASSLGLAGGTQYF | TRBV7-2 | TRBD2 | TRBJ2-3 | -